Reported below is one TCR beta chain. As yet, its antigen is unknown. This record comes from a study of T-cell memory formation after mild COVID-19. Germline CDR1 and CDR2: SGHNT and YENEEA. CDR3 length: 16 amino acids. The V gene end was trimmed by 4 bases and the J gene end by 2 bases; junction bases not matched to a gene: 11. The authors produced TCR alpha and TCR beta cDNA libraries with sample barcodes and UMIs by 5'RACE using constant-segment primers. TCRdb itself ran the 5' RACE reads through MiXCR, one entry per CDR3 protein. This table has about 100,000 distinct CDR3 sequences, 11% appearing once. Broader study findings: In second-wave clones peaking day 37, SARS-CoV-2 specificity remained unconfirmed. CD4+ contracting clones lay mainly in CM and EM, CD8+ ones in EMRA. Clones that contracted from day 15 to 85 had balanced CD4/CD8; later expanders were CD4+ biased.

Source material: PBMCs or a T cell subset sorted from them (not recorded which). The rearrangement joins TRBV11-3 to TRBJ2-7, with TRBD1 matching over 7 bases. This clonotype was obtained from a man aged 18 to 29 who had mild COVID-19 (a few samples of this study predate the infection). Cell type and time point are not known. CDR3 sequence reads: CASSSTDRISTYEQYF. The CDR3 nucleotides are TGTGCCAGCAGCTCGACGGACAGGATATCCACCTACGAGCAGTACTTC.